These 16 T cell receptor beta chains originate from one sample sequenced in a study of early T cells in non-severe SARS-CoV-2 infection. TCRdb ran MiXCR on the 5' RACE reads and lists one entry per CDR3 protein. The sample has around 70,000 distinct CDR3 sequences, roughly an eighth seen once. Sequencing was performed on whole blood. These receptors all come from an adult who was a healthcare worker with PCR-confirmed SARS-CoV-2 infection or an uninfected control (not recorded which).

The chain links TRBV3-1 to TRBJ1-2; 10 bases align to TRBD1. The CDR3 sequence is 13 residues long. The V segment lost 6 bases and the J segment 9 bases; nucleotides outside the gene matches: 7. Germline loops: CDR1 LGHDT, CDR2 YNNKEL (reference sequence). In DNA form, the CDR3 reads TGTGCCAGCAGTCGGGGGACAGGGGTCCGCTACACCTTC. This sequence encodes CASSRGTGVRYTF.

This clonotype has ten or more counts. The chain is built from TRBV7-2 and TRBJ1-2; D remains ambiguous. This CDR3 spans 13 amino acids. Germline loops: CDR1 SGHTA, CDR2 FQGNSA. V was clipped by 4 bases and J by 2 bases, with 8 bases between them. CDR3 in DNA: TGTGCCAGCAGCTCCCACTGGAACTATGGCTACACCTTC. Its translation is CASSSHWNYGYTF.

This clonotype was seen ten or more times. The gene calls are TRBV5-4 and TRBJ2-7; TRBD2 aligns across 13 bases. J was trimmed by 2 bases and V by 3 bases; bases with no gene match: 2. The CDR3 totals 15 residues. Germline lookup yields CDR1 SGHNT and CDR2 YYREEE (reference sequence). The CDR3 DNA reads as TGTGCCAGCAGCTCTGGACTAGCGGGAGCCTACGAGCAGTACTTC. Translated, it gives CASSSGLAGAYEQYF.

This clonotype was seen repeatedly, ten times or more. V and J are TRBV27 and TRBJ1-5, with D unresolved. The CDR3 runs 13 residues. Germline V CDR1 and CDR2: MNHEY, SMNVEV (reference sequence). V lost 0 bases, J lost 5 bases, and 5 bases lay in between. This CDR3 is CASSLSYHQPQHF. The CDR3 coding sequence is TGTGCCAGCAGTTTATCCTACCATCAGCCCCAGCATTTT.

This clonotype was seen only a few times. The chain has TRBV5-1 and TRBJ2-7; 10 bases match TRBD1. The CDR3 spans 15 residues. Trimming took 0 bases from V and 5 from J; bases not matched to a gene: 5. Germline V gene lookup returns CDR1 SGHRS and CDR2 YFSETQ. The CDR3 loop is CASSLEGTGADEQYF. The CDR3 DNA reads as TGCGCCAGCAGCTTGGAGGGGACAGGGGCGGACGAGCAGTACTTC. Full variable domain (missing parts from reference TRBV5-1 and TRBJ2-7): KAGVTQTPRYLIKTRGQQVTLSCSPISGHRSVSWYQQTPGQGLQFLFEYFSETQRNKGNFPGRFSGRQFSNSRSEMNVSTLELGDSALYLCASSLEGTGADEQYFGPGTRLTVT.

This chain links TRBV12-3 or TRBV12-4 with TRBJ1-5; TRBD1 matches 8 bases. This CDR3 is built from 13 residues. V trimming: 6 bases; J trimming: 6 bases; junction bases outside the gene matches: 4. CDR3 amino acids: CASSRGHGQPQHF. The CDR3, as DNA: TGTGCCAGCAGCAGGGGGCACGGTCAGCCCCAGCATTTT.

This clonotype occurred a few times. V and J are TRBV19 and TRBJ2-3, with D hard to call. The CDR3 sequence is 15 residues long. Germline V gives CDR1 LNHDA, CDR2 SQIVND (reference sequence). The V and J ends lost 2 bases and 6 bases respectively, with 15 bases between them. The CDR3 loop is CASSIMISSADTQYF. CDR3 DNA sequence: TGTGCCAGTAGTATAATGATCAGCTCAGCGGATACGCAGTATTTT.

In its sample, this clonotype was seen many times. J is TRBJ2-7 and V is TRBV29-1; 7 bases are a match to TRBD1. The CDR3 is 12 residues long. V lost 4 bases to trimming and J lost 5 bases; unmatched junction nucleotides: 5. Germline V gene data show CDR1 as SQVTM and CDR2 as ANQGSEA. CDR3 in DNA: TGCAGCGTTGTCACAGGGGCCCACGAGCAGTACTTC. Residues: CSVVTGAHEQYF.

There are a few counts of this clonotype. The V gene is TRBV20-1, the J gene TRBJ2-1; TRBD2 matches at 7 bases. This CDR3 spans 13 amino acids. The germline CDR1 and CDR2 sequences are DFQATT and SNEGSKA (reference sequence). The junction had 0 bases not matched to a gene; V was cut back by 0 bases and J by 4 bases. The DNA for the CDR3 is TGCAGTGCTAGAGAGCGGGAGTACAATGAGCAGTTCTTC. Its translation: CSAREREYNEQFF.

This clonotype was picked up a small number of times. The CDR3 sequence is CASSQVRTGVSGNTIYF. For the CDR3, the DNA is TGTGCCAGCAGCCAAGTCAGGACAGGTGTCTCTGGAAACACCATATATTTT. This rearrangement joins TRBV3-1 to TRBJ1-3; TRBD1 matches 7 bases. The ends lost 1 base at V and 0 bases at J; junction bases unmatched: 6. CDR1 and CDR2 from the germline V gene are LGHDT and YNNKEL (reference sequence). This CDR3 is built from 17 residues.

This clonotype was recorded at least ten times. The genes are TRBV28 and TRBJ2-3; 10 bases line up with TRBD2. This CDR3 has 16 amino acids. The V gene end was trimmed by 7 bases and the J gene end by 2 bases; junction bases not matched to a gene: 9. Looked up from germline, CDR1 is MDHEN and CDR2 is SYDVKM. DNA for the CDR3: TGTGCCAGCACCCCCCAACTAGCGGGATCCACAGATACGCAGTATTTT. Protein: CASTPQLAGSTDTQYF.

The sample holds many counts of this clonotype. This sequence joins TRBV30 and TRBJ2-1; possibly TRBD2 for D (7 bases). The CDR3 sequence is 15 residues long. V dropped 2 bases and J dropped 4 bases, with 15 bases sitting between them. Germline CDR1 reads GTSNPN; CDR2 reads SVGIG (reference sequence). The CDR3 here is CAWSLRGGTYNEQFF. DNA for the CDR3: TGTGCCTGGAGTCTCCGCGGGGGCACTTACAATGAGCAGTTCTTC.

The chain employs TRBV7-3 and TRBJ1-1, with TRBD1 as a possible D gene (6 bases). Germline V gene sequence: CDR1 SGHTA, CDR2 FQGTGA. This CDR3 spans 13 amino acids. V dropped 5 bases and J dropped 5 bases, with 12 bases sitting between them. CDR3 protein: CASSPTGFTEAFF. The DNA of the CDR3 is TGTGCCAGCAGCCCGACAGGTTTTACTGAAGCTTTCTTT.

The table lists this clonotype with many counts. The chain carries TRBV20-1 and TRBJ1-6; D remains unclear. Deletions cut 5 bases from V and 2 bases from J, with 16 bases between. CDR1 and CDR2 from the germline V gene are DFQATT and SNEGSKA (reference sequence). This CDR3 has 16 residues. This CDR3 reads CSAGMTPAAYNSPLHF. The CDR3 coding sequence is TGCAGTGCTGGTATGACGCCTGCCGCCTATAATTCACCCCTCCACTTT.

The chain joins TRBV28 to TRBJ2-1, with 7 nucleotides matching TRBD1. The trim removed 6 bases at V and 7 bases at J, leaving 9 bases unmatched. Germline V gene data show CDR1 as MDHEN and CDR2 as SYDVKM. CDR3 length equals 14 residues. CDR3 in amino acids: CASSRTGHKNEQFF. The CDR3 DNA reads TGTGCCAGCAGCCGGACAGGACACAAAAATGAGCAGTTCTTC.

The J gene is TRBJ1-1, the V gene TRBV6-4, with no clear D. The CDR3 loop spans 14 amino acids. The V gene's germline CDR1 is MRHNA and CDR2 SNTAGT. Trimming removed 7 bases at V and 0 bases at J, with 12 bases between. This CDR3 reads CASKPEAVNTEAFF. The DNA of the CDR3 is TGTGCCAGCAAGCCCGAGGCAGTGAACACTGAAGCTTTCTTT.